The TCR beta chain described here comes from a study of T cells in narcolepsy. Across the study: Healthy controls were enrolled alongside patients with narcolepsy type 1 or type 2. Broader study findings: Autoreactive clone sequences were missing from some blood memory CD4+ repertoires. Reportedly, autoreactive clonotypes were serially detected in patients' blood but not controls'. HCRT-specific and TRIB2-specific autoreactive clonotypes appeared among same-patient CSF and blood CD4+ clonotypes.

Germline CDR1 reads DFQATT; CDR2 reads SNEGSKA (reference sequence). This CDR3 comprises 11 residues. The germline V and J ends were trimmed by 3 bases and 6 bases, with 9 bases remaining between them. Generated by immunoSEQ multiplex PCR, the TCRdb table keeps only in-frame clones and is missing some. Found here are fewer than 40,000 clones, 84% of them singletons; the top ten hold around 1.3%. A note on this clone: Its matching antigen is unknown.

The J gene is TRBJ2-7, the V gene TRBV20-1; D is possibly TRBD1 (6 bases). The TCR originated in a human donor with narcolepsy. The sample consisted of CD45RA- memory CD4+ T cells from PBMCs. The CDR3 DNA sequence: TGCAGTGCTAGGGGGACACGCGAGCAGTACTTC. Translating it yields CSARGTREQYF.